This TCR beta chain was found in a study of T cells after yellow fever vaccination. TCRdb itself ran the 5' RACE reads through MiXCR, one entry per CDR3 protein. Among 200,000 to 300,000 distinct CDR3 sequences listed, over 6.5% were seen once. Losses at the gene ends were 6 bases for V and 4 bases for J; bases not matched to a gene: 7. The CDR3 has 15 amino acids. The TCR was taken from a man aged 25-45 years who received the YFV17D yellow fever vaccine. Sample: CD4+ T cells sorted from PBMCs, taken on the day of the yellow fever booster vaccination. The chain has TRBV12-3 or TRBV12-4 and TRBJ2-2; 8 nucleotides agree with TRBD2. This CDR3 reads CASSPDSGSTGELFF. The CDR3 DNA sequence: TGTGCCAGCAGCCCTGACAGCGGGAGCACCGGGGAGCTGTTTTTT.